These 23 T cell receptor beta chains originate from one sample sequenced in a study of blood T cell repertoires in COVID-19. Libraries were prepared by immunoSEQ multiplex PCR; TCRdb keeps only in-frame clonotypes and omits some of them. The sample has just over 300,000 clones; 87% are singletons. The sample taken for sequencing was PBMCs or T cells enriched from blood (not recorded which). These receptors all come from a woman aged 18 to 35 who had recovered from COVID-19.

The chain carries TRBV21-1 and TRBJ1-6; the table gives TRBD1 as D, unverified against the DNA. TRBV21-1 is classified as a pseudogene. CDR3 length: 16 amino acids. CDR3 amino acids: CASDRAKIPGISPLHF. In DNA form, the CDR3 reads TGTGCCTCGGACAGGGCCAAAATCCCGGGGATTTCACCCCTCCACTTT.

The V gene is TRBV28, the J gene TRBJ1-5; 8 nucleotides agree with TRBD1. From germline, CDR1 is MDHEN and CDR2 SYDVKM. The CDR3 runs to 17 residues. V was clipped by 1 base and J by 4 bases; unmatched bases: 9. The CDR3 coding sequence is TGTGCCAGCAGTTTATTCAGGGGGCTTGGGTTGAATCAGCCCCAGCATTTT. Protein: CASSLFRGLGLNQPQHF.

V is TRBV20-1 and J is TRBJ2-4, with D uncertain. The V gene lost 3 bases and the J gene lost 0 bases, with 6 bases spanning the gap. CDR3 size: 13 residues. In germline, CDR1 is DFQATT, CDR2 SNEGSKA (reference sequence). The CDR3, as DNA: TGCAGTGCTAGTTCGGGAGCCAAAAACATTCAGTACTTC. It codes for CSASSGAKNIQYF.

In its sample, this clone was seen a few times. CDR3 protein: CASSLLGQGTQPQHF. The DNA of the CDR3 is TGTGCCAGCAGCTTATTGGGGCAGGGAACTCAGCCCCAGCATTTT. V usage is TRBV7-2 and J usage is TRBJ1-5, with D possibly TRBD1 on 5 matching bases. V dropped 2 bases and J dropped 6 bases, with 14 bases sitting between them. Germline V CDR1 and CDR2: SGHTA, FQGNSA. This CDR3 comprises 15 residues.

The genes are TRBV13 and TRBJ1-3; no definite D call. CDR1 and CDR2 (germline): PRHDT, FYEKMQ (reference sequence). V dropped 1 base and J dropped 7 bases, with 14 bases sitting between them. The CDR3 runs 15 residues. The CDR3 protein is CASSLDRRNANTIYF. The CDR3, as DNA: TGTGCCAGCAGCTTAGACAGACGAAATGCTAACACCATATATTTT.

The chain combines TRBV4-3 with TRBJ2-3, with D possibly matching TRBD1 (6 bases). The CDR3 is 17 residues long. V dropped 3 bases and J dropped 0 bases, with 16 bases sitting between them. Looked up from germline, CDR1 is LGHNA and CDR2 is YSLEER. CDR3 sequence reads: CASSQDDRSFSTDTQYF. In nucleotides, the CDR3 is TGCGCCAGCAGCCAGGACGACAGGTCCTTTAGCACAGATACGCAGTATTTT.

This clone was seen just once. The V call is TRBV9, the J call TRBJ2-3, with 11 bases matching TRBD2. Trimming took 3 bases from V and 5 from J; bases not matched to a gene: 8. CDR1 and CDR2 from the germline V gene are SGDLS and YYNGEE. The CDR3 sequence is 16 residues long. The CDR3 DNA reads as TGTGCCAGCAGCGCACGTAGCGGGGGGGCCATAGATACGCAGTATTTT. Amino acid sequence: CASSARSGGAIDTQYF.

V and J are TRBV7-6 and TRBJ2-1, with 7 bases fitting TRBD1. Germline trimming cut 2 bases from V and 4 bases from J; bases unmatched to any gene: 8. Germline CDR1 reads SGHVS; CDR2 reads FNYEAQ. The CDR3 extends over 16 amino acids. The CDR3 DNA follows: TGTGCCAGCAGCTTAACTAGGGGACAGCCATACAATGAGCAGTTCTTC. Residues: CASSLTRGQPYNEQFF.

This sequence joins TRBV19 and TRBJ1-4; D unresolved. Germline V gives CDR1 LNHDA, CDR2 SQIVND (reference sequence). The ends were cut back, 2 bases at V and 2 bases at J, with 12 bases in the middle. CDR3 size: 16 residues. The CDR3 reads CASSIMAGGTNEKLFF. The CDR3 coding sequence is TGTGCCAGTAGTATAATGGCAGGTGGGACTAATGAAAAACTGTTTTTT.

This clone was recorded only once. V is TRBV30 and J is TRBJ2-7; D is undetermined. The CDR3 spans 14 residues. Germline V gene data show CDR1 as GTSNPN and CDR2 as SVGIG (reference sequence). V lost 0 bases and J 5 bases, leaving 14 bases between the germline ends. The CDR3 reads CAWSVPRLRHEQYF. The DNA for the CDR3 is TGTGCCTGGAGTGTACCCCGGCTGAGGCACGAGCAGTACTTC.

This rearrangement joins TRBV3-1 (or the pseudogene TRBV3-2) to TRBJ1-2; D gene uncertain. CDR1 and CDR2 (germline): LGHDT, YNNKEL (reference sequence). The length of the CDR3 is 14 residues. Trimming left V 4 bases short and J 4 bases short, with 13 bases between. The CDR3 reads CASSPRSGLYGYTF. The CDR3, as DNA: TGTGCCAGCAGCCCCCGAAGTGGGCTCTATGGCTACACCTTC.

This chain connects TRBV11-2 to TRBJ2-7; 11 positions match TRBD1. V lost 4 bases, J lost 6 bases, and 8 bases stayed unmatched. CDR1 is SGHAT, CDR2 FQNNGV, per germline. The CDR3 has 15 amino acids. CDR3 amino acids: CASSSTGTGGSEQYF. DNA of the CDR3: TGTGCCAGCAGCTCAACCGGGACAGGGGGATCCGAGCAGTACTTC.

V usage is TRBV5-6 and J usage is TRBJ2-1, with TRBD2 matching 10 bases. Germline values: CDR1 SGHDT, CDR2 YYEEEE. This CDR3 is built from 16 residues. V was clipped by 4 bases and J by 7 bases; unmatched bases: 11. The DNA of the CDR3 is TGTGCCAGCAGCCTGTTCCCTAGCGGGAGTAGGAATGAGCAGTTCTTC. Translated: CASSLFPSGSRNEQFF. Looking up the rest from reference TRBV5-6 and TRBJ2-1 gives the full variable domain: DAGVTQSPTHLIKTRGQQVTLRCSPKSGHDTVSWYQQALGQGPQFIFQYYEEEERQRGNFPDRFSGHQFPNYSSELNVNALLLGDSALYLCASSLFPSGSRNEQFFGPGTRLTVL.

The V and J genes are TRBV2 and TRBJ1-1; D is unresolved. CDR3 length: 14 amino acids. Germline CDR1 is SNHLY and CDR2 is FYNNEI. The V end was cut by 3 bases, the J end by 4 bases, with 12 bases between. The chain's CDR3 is CASSDRGFGTEAFF. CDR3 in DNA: TGTGCCAGCAGTGATCGGGGATTTGGCACTGAAGCTTTCTTT. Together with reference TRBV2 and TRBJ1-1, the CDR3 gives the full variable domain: EPEVTQTPSHQVTQMGQEVILRCVPISNHLYFYWYRQILGQKVEFLVSFYNNEISEKSEIFDDQFSVERPDGSNFTLKIRSTKLEDSAMYFCASSDRGFGTEAFFGQGTRLTVV.

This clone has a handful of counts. CDR3 amino acids: CASRPGQGRQPQHF. The CDR3 DNA is TGTGCCAGCAGACCAGGACAGGGGAGGCAGCCCCAGCATTTT. This rearrangement joins TRBV6-5 to TRBJ1-5; 9 nucleotides agree with TRBD1. With 6 bases clipped from V and 7 bases from J, the junction kept 7 bases outside the gene matches. Germline CDR1 MNHEY, CDR2 SVGAGI. The CDR3 runs to 14 residues.

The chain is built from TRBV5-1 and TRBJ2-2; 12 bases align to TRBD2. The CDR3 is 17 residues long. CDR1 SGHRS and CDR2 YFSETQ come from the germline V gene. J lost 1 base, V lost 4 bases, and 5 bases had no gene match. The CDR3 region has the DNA TGCGCCAGCAGCAGGACTAGCGGGGCGCAGAACACCGGGGAGCTGTTTTTT. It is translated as CASSRTSGAQNTGELFF.

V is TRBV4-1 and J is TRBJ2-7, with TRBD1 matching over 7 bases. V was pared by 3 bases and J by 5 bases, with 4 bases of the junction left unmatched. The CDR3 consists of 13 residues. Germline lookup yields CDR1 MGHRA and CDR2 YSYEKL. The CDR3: CASSQFTGDEQYF. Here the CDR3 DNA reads TGCGCCAGCAGCCAGTTCACAGGGGACGAGCAGTACTTC.

The CDR3 loop is CASSLIFPNTGELFF. The CDR3 DNA reads as TGTGCCAGCAGCTTAATCTTTCCGAACACCGGGGAGCTGTTTTTT. The chain couples TRBV7-2 to TRBJ2-2; D ambiguous. The V end was cut by 2 bases, the J end by 0 bases, with 7 bases between. CDR1 and CDR2 (germline): SGHTA, FQGNSA. The CDR3 length is 15 residues.

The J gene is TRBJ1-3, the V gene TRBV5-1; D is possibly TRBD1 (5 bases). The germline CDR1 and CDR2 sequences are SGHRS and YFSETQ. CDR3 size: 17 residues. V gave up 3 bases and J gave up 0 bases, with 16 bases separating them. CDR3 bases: TGCGCCAGCAGCTGGTTTGGGGGAGGTGTCTCTGGAAACACCATATATTTT. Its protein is CASSWFGGGVSGNTIYF.

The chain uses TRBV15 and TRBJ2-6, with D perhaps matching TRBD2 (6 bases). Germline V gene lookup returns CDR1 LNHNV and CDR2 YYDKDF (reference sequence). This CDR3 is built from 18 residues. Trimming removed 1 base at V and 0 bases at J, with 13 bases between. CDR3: CATSRGIAASSGANVLTF. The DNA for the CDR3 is TGTGCCACCAGCAGAGGTATAGCGGCGAGCTCTGGGGCCAACGTCCTGACTTTC.

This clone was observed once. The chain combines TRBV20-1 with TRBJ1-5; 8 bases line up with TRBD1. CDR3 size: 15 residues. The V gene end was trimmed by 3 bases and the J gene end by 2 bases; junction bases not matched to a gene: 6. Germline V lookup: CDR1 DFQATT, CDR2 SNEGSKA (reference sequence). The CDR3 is CSASQGAGGNQPQHF. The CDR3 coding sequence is TGCAGTGCTAGTCAGGGGGCTGGGGGCAATCAGCCCCAGCATTTT.

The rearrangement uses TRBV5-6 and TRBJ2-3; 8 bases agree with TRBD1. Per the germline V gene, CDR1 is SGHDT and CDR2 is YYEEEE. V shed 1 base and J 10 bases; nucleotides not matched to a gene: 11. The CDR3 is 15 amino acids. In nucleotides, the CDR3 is TGTGCCAGCAGCTTGACCTTGGACAGGGTCGAAGCGCAGTATTTT. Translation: CASSLTLDRVEAQYF.

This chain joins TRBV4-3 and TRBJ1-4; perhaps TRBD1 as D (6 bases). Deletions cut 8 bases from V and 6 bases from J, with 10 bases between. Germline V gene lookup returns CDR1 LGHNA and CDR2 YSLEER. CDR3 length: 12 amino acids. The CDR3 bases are TGCGCCAGCGCGGGGGCGGATGAAAAACTGTTTTTT. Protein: CASAGADEKLFF.